The 16 T cell receptor beta chains given below trace back to one sample, sequenced in a study of T cell clonality in common variable immunodeficiency. Whole-study results and caveats: Reportedly, TCR beta sequences from common variable immunodeficiency showed fewer deletions and N-nucleotide insertions.

The method was immunoSEQ multiplex PCR; TCRdb's version includes in-frame clones alone and lacks a portion of them. The repertoire shows roughly 42,000 clones, none seen only once; the top ten take under 6.5%. Antigens of these TCRs are unknown. What was sequenced was peripheral blood mononuclear cells. The receptors here all came from a human donor with common variable immunodeficiency.

As for this clone: The sequenced fragment ends 3 residues before the CDR3 boundary, so the rest is inferred from the germline J gene. The gene calls are TRBV7-3 and TRBJ2-1, with 7 nucleotides matching TRBD2. The CDR3 extends over 15 amino acids. The junction had 7 bases not matched to a gene; V was cut back by 2 bases and J by 6 bases. Per the germline V gene, CDR1 is SGHTA and CDR2 is FQGTGA. The CDR3 loop reads CASSLEGGGGNEQFF. CDR3 DNA (partial): TGTGCCAGCAGCTTAGAAGGTGGGGGGGGCAATGAG.

This clone was found many times. The CDR3 extends 3 residues past the end of the read, so its final part is completed from the germline J gene. The chain is built from TRBV7-2 and TRBJ1-5; D remains unclear. The V and J ends lost 5 bases and 6 bases respectively, with 8 bases between them. CDR1 SGHTA and CDR2 FQGNSA come from the germline V gene. This CDR3 spans 12 amino acids. The CDR3 reads CASSEAPQPQHF. The covered CDR3 bases are TGTGCCAGCAGCGAAGCACCTCAGCCC.

This clone was seen repeatedly, ten times or more. Sequencing ends 3 residues short of the CDR3 end; the germline J gene provides the rest. The V call is TRBV7-3, the J call TRBJ2-3; D is perhaps TRBD1 (5 bases). V lost 1 base and J lost 4, with 12 bases in between. The CDR3 spans 15 residues. Germline V CDR1 and CDR2: SGHTA, FQGTGA. The CDR3 region is CASSLISGLPDTQYF. CDR3 bases read: TGTGCCAGCAGCTTAATATCAGGGCTCCCAGATACG. Full variable domain (outside the CDR3, taken from reference TRBV7-3 and TRBJ2-3): GAGVSQTPSNKVTEKGKYVELRCDPISGHTALYWYRQSLGQGPEFLIYFQGTGAADDSGLPNDRFFAVRPEGSVSTLKIQRTERGDSAVYLCASSLISGLPDTQYFGPGTRLTVL.

This clone was detected ten times or more. The read is 3 residues too short to cover the CDR3 end, so that end is filled in from the germline J gene. V and J are TRBV29-1 and TRBJ2-3; D might be TRBD1 (5 bases). Germline assignment: CDR1 SQVTM and CDR2 ANQGSEA. The germline V and J ends were trimmed by 2 bases and 6 bases, with 15 bases remaining between them. The CDR3 covers 14 residues. This chain's CDR3 is CSVECVTEEDTQYF. CDR3 DNA, as far as it was read: TGCAGCGTTGAATGTGTGACAGAGGAGGATACG.

This clone was observed at least ten times. The part of the CDR3 DNA that was read is TGTGCCAGTCACAACTACAGGGTTGGC. Encoded protein: CASHNYRVG. The entire CDR3 sequence reads CASHNYRVGYTF. This rearrangement joins TRBV5-6 to TRBJ1-2; a possible D gene is TRBD1 (6 bases). The read ends 3 residues early relative to the CDR3; the germline J gene fills the gap. Trimming took off 8 bases at V and 7 bases at J, with 15 bases between the two ends. Germline V gene data show CDR1 as SGHDT and CDR2 as YYEEEE. The length of the CDR3 is 12 residues.

This clone has only a few counts. The read falls 3 residues short of the CDR3 end, and the missing part is taken from the germline J gene. V is TRBV6-4 and J is TRBJ2-3; 8 bases are a match to TRBD1. This CDR3 has 15 residues. Germline-derived CDR1 and CDR2 are MRHNA and SNTAGT. V dropped 5 bases and J dropped 4; count of bases not matched to a gene: 8. The CDR3 spells CASSRTGWGADTQYF. Incomplete CDR3 DNA: TGTGCCAGCAGTAGGACAGGGTGGGGTGCAGATACG.

Worth noting for this clone: The CDR3 end is not reached by the read, which stops 3 residues before it; the germline J gene fills it in. This chain joins TRBV18 and TRBJ1-2, with TRBD1 matching over 7 bases. CDR1 and CDR2 (germline): KGHSH, LQKENI. This CDR3 has 14 amino acids. CDR3 amino acids: CASSSETGPLGYTF. Partial CDR3 DNA: TGTGCCAGCTCATCTGAGACAGGGCCGCTCGGC.

This clone was counted only a few times. The missing CDR3 end, 3 residues past where the read stops, is filled in from the germline J gene. This chain links TRBV6-1 with TRBJ1-1; 9 nucleotides line up with TRBD1. This CDR3 has 14 amino acids. The germline V gene has CDR1 MNHNS and CDR2 SASEGT. The ends lost 2 bases at V and 5 bases at J; junction bases unmatched: 3. The part of the CDR3 DNA that was read is TGTGCCAGCAGTGAAAGGACAGGGGTAACTGAA. Translation gives CASSERTGVTE. In full, the CDR3 reads CASSERTGVTEAFF.

This clone was recorded a few times. The read terminates 3 residues ahead of where the CDR3 ends, so the germline J gene completes it. The chain joins TRBV7-2 to TRBJ2-5; 7 nucleotides match TRBD2. CDR1 SGHTA and CDR2 FQGNSA come from the germline V gene. This CDR3 is built from 14 residues. J was trimmed by 4 bases and V by 6 bases; bases with no gene match: 8. The CDR3 spells CASRQLGGGETQYF. The CDR3 DNA, read in part, is TGTGCCAGCAGACAATTGGGGGGGGGAGAGACC. The complete variable domain, with remaining parts taken from reference TRBV7-2 and TRBJ2-5, reads GAGVSQSPSNKVTEKGKDVELRCDPISGHTALYWYRQSLGQGLEFLIYFQGNSAPDKSGLPSDRFSAERTGGSVSTLTIQRTQQEDSAVYLCASRQLGGGETQYFGPGTRLLVL.

Many counts were recorded for this clone. The sequence runs out 3 residues before the end of the CDR3; the remainder is reconstructed from the germline J gene. The chain employs TRBV5-4 and TRBJ2-7, with 7 bases that match TRBD1. Germline trimming cut 2 bases from V and 4 bases from J; bases unmatched to any gene: 0. The CDR3 has 12 residues. Germline loops: CDR1 SGHNT, CDR2 YYREEE (reference sequence). This CDR3 reads CASSLQGYEQYF. The sequenced part of the CDR3 DNA is TGTGCCAGCAGCTTACAGGGGTACGAG.

This clone was recorded at least ten times. The read gets to within 3 residues of the CDR3 end, and the germline J gene fills in the rest. J is TRBJ1-6 and V is TRBV7-6, with TRBD1 identical over 9 bases. CDR1 SGHVS and CDR2 FNYEAQ come from the germline V gene. The CDR3 runs 14 residues. V was pared by 5 bases and J by 10 bases, with 6 bases of the junction left unmatched. Incomplete CDR3 DNA: TGTGCCAGCAGCCTACAGGGGGCAGGATCACCC. This encodes CASSLQGAGSP. The complete CDR3 sequence is CASSLQGAGSPLHF.

Notes on this clone: Sequencing ends 3 residues short of the CDR3 end; the germline J gene provides the rest. The V call is TRBV19, the J call TRBJ2-5; weak D call: TRBD2 (5 bases). Germline loops: CDR1 LNHDA, CDR2 SQIVND (reference sequence). The V and J ends lost 2 bases and 5 bases respectively, with 15 bases between them. The CDR3 totals 15 residues. The CDR3 bases that were read are TGTGCCAGTAGTATACTGGCGGGCCAAGGGGAGACC. Translation gives CASSILAGQGET. The full CDR3 protein is CASSILAGQGETQYF.

This clone appeared a few times. The CDR3 extends 3 residues past the end of the read, so its final part is completed from the germline J gene. The chain has TRBV18 and TRBJ2-2; 10 positions agree with TRBD1. The CDR3 sequence is 22 residues long. Germline loops: CDR1 KGHSH, CDR2 LQKENI. V shed 1 base and J 7 bases; nucleotides not matched to a gene: 24. The CDR3 region is CASSPRPESGTGVSRIHGELFF. Partial CDR3 DNA: TGTGCCAGCTCACCACGTCCAGAGTCCGGGACAGGGGTGTCTCGGATACACGGGGAG.

This clone was recorded at least ten times. The read falls 3 residues short of the CDR3 end, and the missing part is taken from the germline J gene. This rearrangement joins TRBV5-1 to TRBJ2-5, with TRBD1 matching over 8 bases. There are 15 residues in the CDR3. The germline gives CDR1 SGHRS, CDR2 YFSETQ. V lost 0 bases to trimming and J lost 4 bases; unmatched junction nucleotides: 5. The covered CDR3 bases are TGCGCCAGCAGCTTGGCGGACAGGGCCAGAGAGACC. This encodes CASSLADRARET. The full CDR3 sequence reads CASSLADRARETQYF. Variable domain in full (rest from reference TRBV5-1 and TRBJ2-5): KAGVTQTPRYLIKTRGQQVTLSCSPISGHRSVSWYQQTPGQGLQFLFEYFSETQRNKGNFPGRFSGRQFSNSRSEMNVSTLELGDSALYLCASSLADRARETQYFGPGTRLLVL.

As concerns this clone: The read ends 3 residues early relative to the CDR3; the germline J gene fills the gap. The V and J genes are TRBV5-1 and TRBJ2-1; possible D gene TRBD1, 6 bases. The CDR3 is 13 residues long. Germline V CDR1 and CDR2: SGHRS, YFSETQ. V dropped 2 bases and J dropped 4 bases, with 7 bases sitting between them. The CDR3 protein is CASSLGQYNEQFF. The sequenced CDR3 bases are TGCGCCAGCAGCTTAGGACAGTACAATGAG.

On this clone: The read comes to an end 3 residues before the CDR3 does, leaving the germline J gene to fill in the end. The V call is TRBV18, the J call TRBJ1-4, with 11 nucleotides matching TRBD1. CDR1 KGHSH and CDR2 LQKENI come from the germline V gene. CDR3 length: 15 amino acids. V trimming: 5 bases; J trimming: 5 bases; junction bases outside the gene matches: 4. Partial CDR3 DNA: TGTGCCAGCTCATTGGACAGGGGGCGGAATGAAAAA. As protein: CASSLDRGRNEK. The complete CDR3 reads CASSLDRGRNEKLFF.